This paragraph reports one T cell receptor beta chain. The data belong to a study of T cell changes during pregnancy in multiple sclerosis. CDR1 MNHNS and CDR2 SASEGT come from the germline V gene. Trimming took 7 bases from V and 1 from J, leaving 8 bases between them. The CDR3 is made up of 14 amino acids. Using immunoSEQ multiplex PCR, the repertoire was profiled, and TCRdb retains in-frame clones only, with some absent. The sample includes approximately 110,000 clones, roughly nine tenths of them seen just once. This specimen was peripheral blood, taken in the third trimester of pregnancy. This sequence was found in a female donor with multiple sclerosis, enrolled in a pregnancy study. The chain recombines TRBV6-1 with TRBJ2-6; D may be TRBD1 (5 bases). CDR3 region: CASTGSSGANVLTF. CDR3 DNA sequence: TGTGCCAGCACAGGGTCGTCTGGGGCCAACGTCCTGACTTTC.